These 3 T cell receptor beta chains came from one sample sequenced in a study of chemoradiotherapy in HPV16-positive cancers. Libraries were prepared by immunoSEQ multiplex PCR; TCRdb keeps only in-frame clonotypes and omits some of them. The top ten hold about 12% of the sample, which has over 8,000 clones, 91% seen once. The input for sequencing was blood, taken from a patient who underwent chemoradiotherapy. Receptors were obtained from a human donor with HPV-associated anogenital cancer.

This chain joins TRBV7-2 and TRBJ2-7; 8 bases line up with TRBD1. V shed 1 base and J 2 bases; nucleotides not matched to a gene: 4. CDR1 SGHTA and CDR2 FQGNSA come from the germline V gene. This CDR3 region has 15 residues. The CDR3 here is CASSLGAGGAYEQYV. In DNA form, the CDR3 reads TGTGCCAGCAGCTTAGGGGCAGGGGGCGCCTACGAGCAGTACGTC.

The chain is built from TRBV2 and TRBJ2-5; 8 nucleotides agree with TRBD1. The germline CDR1 and CDR2 sequences are SNHLY and FYNNEI. The CDR3 is 15 residues long. Trimming at V came to 6 bases and at J to 4 bases, leaving 10 bases not matched to a gene. CDR3 DNA sequence: TGTGCCAGCAGACGACAGGGGTTTGGTGGAGAGACCCAGTACTTC. It yields the protein CASRRQGFGGETQYF.

V is TRBV2 and J is TRBJ2-3; D possibly corresponds to TRBD2 (6 bases). The CDR3 has 14 amino acids. V was shortened by 6 bases and J by 8 bases, with 18 bases between the two germline ends. Germline CDR1 SNHLY, CDR2 FYNNEI. CDR3 in DNA: TGTGCCAGCAGGCGGGACCCCGGAGACGCTACGCAGTATTTT. Translation: CASRRDPGDATQYF.